This T cell receptor (beta chain) derives from a study of blood T cell repertoires in COVID-19. Across the whole study: Material from acute and convalescent COVID-19 was sourced from the United States, Italy and Spain. The cDNA or gDNA used as material had been derived from T cells, B-cell-depleted T cells, or PBMCs.

Here immunoSEQ multiplex PCR was the method, and the copy in TCRdb shows in-frame clones only, minus some. The sample yields about 200,000 clones, 86% seen once. The CDR3 is 18 amino acids. Germline V gene data show CDR1 as LGHNA and CDR2 as YNFKEQ. Losses at the gene ends were 3 bases for V and 3 bases for J; bases not matched to a gene: 11. The genes are TRBV4-2 and TRBJ2-7, with 13 bases lining up with TRBD2. The sequence derives from a man aged 40-49 years with acute COVID-19. Sequencing was done on a sample of PBMCs or T cells enriched from blood (not recorded which). Written as DNA, the CDR3 is TGTGCCAGCAGCCATGGGCTCGGGGGACTAGCGGGGAGCTACGAGCAGTACTTC. This codes for CASSHGLGGLAGSYEQYF.